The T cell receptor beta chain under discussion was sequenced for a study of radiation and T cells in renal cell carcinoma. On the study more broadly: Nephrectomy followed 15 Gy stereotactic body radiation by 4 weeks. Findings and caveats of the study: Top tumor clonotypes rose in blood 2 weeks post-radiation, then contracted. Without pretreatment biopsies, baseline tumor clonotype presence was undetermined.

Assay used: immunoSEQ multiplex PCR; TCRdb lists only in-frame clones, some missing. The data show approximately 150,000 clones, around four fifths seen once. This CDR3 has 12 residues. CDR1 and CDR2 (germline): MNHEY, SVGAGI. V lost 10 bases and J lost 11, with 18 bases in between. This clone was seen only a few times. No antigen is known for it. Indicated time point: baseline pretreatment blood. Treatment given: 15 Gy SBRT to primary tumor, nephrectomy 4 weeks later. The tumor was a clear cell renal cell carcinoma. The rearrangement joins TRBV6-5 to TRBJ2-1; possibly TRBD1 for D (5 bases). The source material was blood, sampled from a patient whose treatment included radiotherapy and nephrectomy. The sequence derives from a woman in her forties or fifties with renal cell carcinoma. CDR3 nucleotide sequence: TGTGCCACCACCCAAAGGGGTGTAAAGCAGTTCTTC. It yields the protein CATTQRGVKQFF.